This T cell receptor (beta chain) is drawn from a study of cytomegalovirus exposure and HLA in healthy donors. Trimming took 2 bases from V and 3 from J; bases not matched to a gene: 7. Germline V CDR1 and CDR2: SGHTA, FQGTGA. The CDR3 length is 15 residues. This PCR relied on a set of 60 Vbeta primers and 13 Jbeta primers. Repertoires were generated with immunoSEQ multiplex PCR, while TCRdb's copy carries only in-frame clones and drops some. The profile shows approximately 200,000 clones, roughly 84% of them singletons. This receptor was taken from a boy younger than 18 in good health and CMV-seronegative. This sequence joins TRBV7-3 and TRBJ2-7, with 7 bases identical to TRBD1. The material sequenced was PBMCs. The CDR3 DNA is TGTGCCAGCAGCTTATCCCGACAGGGCGGCTACGAGCAGTACTTC. The encoded protein is CASSLSRQGGYEQYF.